The text below deals with one TCR beta chain. Its target antigen remains unknown. Per-base qualities were not stored, and no clone one base away is much larger. Healthy HIV-negative adults with no recently reported acute infections or vaccinations were included as donors. All donors were Caucasian adults living in Nashville, Tennessee, USA. Magnetic negative selection was used to enrich CD4+ T cells, after which naive cells were positively selected on CD45RA and the negative fraction became the memory subset. Blood was obtained by leukapheresis, after which PBMCs were separated by Ficoll-Histopaque density gradient centrifugation and cryopreserved in liquid nitrogen vapor phase. Purity and quantity of every magnetically sorted T cell population were checked by analytical flow cytometry. Genomic DNA was isolated from every sorted fraction and measured by UV absorbance on a Nanodrop 2000c. The entry originates in a study of shared clonotypes between healthy human individuals (dated by TCRdb to 2020 to 2021). Notes on the research overall: The cohort included a few men and two women between 18 and 49 years of age. Per donor, leukapheresis produced somewhere between about 0.85 and 8.9 billion PBMCs. The study deeply sequenced blood TCR repertoires of about 5 healthy adults to estimate repertoire size and the extent of clonotype sharing between individuals. For each donor, CD4 naive and CD4 memory were each given three plates, CD8 naive was given two plates, and CD8 memory was given one plate. To increase sequencing depth and limit assay-specific biases, TCR repertoire library preparation and sequencing were carried out by different laboratories using diverse techniques. Summary of the overall study and its limitations: Sharing across a few donors was observed for about 5% of naive CD4, about 4% of naive CD8, 2% to 2.5% of memory CD4, and over 0.3% of memory CD8 clonotypes. Clonotypes shared by all four sorted-subset donors showed higher generation probabilities than non-shared clonotypes. Sampling was restricted to blood, and TCR repertoires in tissues likely differ from the TCR repertoires found in blood. Naive subsets generally had larger estimated clonotype richness than memory subsets. Because the study included only a small number of donors, the genetic and exposure-history diversity represented was limited. Based on pairwise subsampling, the degree of clonotype sharing among donors was expected to be affected by sequencing depth. Incomplete sequencing was indicated by rarefaction of sorted-subset datasets, despite the large sequencing depth.

Using the deep immunoSEQ assay, TCR CDR3 regions were amplified from genomic DNA by multiplex PCR. Genomic DNA extracted from each cell subset was distributed evenly over all wells of several immunoSEQ 96-well plates, and each plate served as one replicate. For sorted subsets, each replicate PCR was loaded with about 0.2 ug genomic DNA, equivalent to 32,000 or so T cell genomes. Purified libraries were quantified with a Qubit 3.0 fluorometer, sized on a Bioanalyzer 2100, and re-quantified with the KAPA Library Quantification kit. A separate single-read 150-cycle Illumina NextSeq 550 flow cell was used to sequence each immunoSEQ 96-well plate. The paper's data handling went like this. Because the immunoSEQ output held only junctional sequences and lacked quality scores, the filtering could not match the filtering applied to full-length reads. Sequences were annotated with PyIR, a Python wrapper for IgBLAST v1.9, and V/J genes and CDR3 were assigned using IMGT germline references. Reads were removed for weak V/J assignments (E-value above 1e-6), missing CDR3, stop codons, out-of-frame junctions, or ambiguous translated residues. A V3J clonotype was defined by an identical inferred V gene, J gene, and CDR3 amino acid sequence. To compute the percentage overlap between repertoires, the number of shared unique clonotypes was divided by the size of the smaller repertoire. Repertoire richness was assessed with RTK rarefaction, the Chao1 estimator, and Recon v2.1 estimates of unobserved clonotypes. OLGA was used to compute generation probabilities for all TCRbeta clonotypes that the gDNA method yielded from a few donors. TCRdb stores this immuneACCESS table with in-frame sequences only. Part of the clones is absent; in the studies checked, under half of the shortfall reflects unresolved V genes, and no reason is known for the rest. The V and J calls and the clone size are those of that table, but D and trimming were determined from the DNA. The sample table contains approximately 1.5 million clones; only one count was recorded for 98% of them. Together, the top ten hold about 0.45% of the sample.

From the germline V gene, CDR1 is SGHRS and CDR2 is YFSETQ. V is reduced by 6 bases and J by 3 bases, leaving a spacing of 11 bases between them. Spanning cysteine to phenylalanine, the CDR3 consists of 13 amino acids. The DNA shown is the 39-base CDR3, in frame from base 1. This receptor was identified in a man younger than 45 in good health. The chain is encoded by TRBV5-1 joined to TRBJ2-3, and perhaps TRBD2 as D gene, on 5 matching bases. The specimen sequenced was naive CD4+ T cells sorted from blood. Read against the paper, the sample's cell subset or site label means: CD45RA+ positively selected. The DNA sequence follows: TGCGCCAGCAACCGGGGAGATACAGATACGCAGTATTTT. Its protein product is CASNRGDTDTQYF. When the CDR3 is completed using the reference TRBV5-1 and TRBJ2-3 genes on either side, the full variable domain is KAGVTQTPRYLIKTRGQQVTLSCSPISGHRSVSWYQQTPGQGLQFLFEYFSETQRNKGNFPGRFSGRQFSNSRSEMNVSTLELGDSALYLCASNRGDTDTQYFGPGTRLTVL.